The rows below give T cell receptor beta chains drawn from one sample of a study of T cells after yellow fever vaccination. MiXCR, run by TCRdb on the 5' RACE reads, gives a single entry per CDR3 protein. The repertoire has 100,000 to 150,000 distinct CDR3 sequences, almost 9% of them found once; the top ten carry roughly 40%. This specimen consisted of CD8+ T cells sorted from PBMCs, obtained on the day of the yellow fever booster vaccination. All receptors come from a young man who received the YFV17D yellow fever vaccine. CDR3s include the opening cysteine and the closing phenylalanine or tryptophan. A D gene is named only where the DNA matches it firmly. Clone size is stated in some rows and not others, as once, few, many or a class when expanded.

V gene	clone size	D gene	J gene	CDR3 DNA	CDR3 protein
TRBV7-2	-	TRBD2	TRBJ2-1	TGTGCCAGCAGCCAGAGCGGGGGGTCCTACAATGAGCAGTTCTTC	CASSQSGGSYNEQFF
TRBV6-5	few	-	TRBJ1-2	TGTGCCAGCAGCCATTCCCTACAGGGTTATGGCTACACCTTC	CASSHSLQGYGYTF
TRBV13	-	-	TRBJ1-1	TGTGCCAGCACCCGACAGGCGACGAACACTGAAGCTTTCTTT	CASTRQATNTEAFF
TRBV4-1	-	-	TRBJ2-6	TGCGCCAGCAGCCAAGAGGGATGGAGCTCTGGGGCCAACGTCCTGACTTTC	CASSQEGWSSGANVLTF
TRBV4-3	-	TRBD1	TRBJ1-2	TGCGCCAGCAGCCAAGATAGGGGGCTCGGCTATGGCTACACCTTC	CASSQDRGLGYGYTF
TRBV20-1	few	TRBD1	TRBJ2-7	TGCAGTGCTCCCTCCGGGACAGGGACAGGCGAGCAGTACTTC	CSAPSGTGTGEQYF
TRBV7-9	-	-	TRBJ2-2	TGTGCCAGCAGCGACGGGACGGACGGGGAGCTGTTTTTT	CASSDGTDGELFF
TRBV4-1	-	-	TRBJ2-2	TGCGCCAGCAGCCAAAGACAAGCGAGACCCACCGGGGAGCTGTTTTTT	CASSQRQARPTGELFF
TRBV29-1	few	TRBD1	TRBJ1-2	TGCAGCGTGGAGGACAGGGTAATCGGCTACACCTTC	CSVEDRVIGYTF
TRBV6-5	-	-	TRBJ1-2	TGTGCCAGCAGACCGGGACAAGCCTATGGCTACACCTTC	CASRPGQAYGYTF
TRBV4-1	many	TRBD1	TRBJ2-1	TGCGCCAGCAGTACAACAGGGGAGTACAATGAGCAGTTCTTC	CASSTTGEYNEQFF
TRBV12-3/TRBV12-4	many	TRBD1	TRBJ2-1	TGTGCCAGCAGTTTCGGGACAGGGGGCGGTGAGCAGTTCTTC	CASSFGTGGGEQFF
TRBV12-3/TRBV12-4	medium-sized	-	TRBJ2-3	TGTGCCAGCGAGTTATACGCGGGGTCAGATACGCAGTATTTT	CASELYAGSDTQYF
TRBV9	few	-	TRBJ2-1	TGTGCCAGCAGCGGGGACGGACACAATGAGCAGTTCTTC	CASSGDGHNEQFF
TRBV29-1	few	-	TRBJ2-1	TGCAGCGTTGAGGGGATGTGGGCCGAGGCCTACAATGAGCAGTTCTTC	CSVEGMWAEAYNEQFF
TRBV6-5	-	TRBD2	TRBJ2-3	TGTGCCAGCAGCAGAAACAGCGGGGGGCTCACAGATACGCAGTATTTT	CASSRNSGGLTDTQYF
TRBV5-6	few	-	TRBJ2-7	TGTGCCAGCAGCCCGCCGGACAGTTTTCTTCGTTCTTACGAGCAGTACTTC	CASSPPDSFLRSYEQYF
TRBV7-9	-	-	TRBJ1-2	TGTGCCAGCAGCACCACTGAGGGCTATGGCTACACCTTC	CASSTTEGYGYTF
TRBV7-2	-	-	TRBJ2-5	TGTGCCAGCAGCCTACCGGGACTTCAAGAGACCCAGTACTTC	CASSLPGLQETQYF
TRBV24-1	-	-	TRBJ2-5	TGTGCCACCAGTGGTGCGGGGTTGGAGACCCAGTACTTC	CATSGAGLETQYF
TRBV5-4	few	-	TRBJ2-1	TGTGCCAGCTGGGATAGCGTTGATGAGCAGTTCTTC	CASWDSVDEQFF
TRBV4-3	few	-	TRBJ2-3	TGCGCCAGCAGCCAAGACCGGGACACTTCTAGCACAGATACGCAGTATTTT	CASSQDRDTSSTDTQYF
TRBV29-1	few	-	TRBJ1-3	TGCAGCGTCCCCCCCGAGGCGGTGGGAGCTGGAAACACCATATATTTT	CSVPPEAVGAGNTIYF
TRBV7-9	few	TRBD1	TRBJ1-1	TGTGCCAGCAGCCCGCGACAGGGGCCGATGAACACTGAAGCTTTCTTT	CASSPRQGPMNTEAFF